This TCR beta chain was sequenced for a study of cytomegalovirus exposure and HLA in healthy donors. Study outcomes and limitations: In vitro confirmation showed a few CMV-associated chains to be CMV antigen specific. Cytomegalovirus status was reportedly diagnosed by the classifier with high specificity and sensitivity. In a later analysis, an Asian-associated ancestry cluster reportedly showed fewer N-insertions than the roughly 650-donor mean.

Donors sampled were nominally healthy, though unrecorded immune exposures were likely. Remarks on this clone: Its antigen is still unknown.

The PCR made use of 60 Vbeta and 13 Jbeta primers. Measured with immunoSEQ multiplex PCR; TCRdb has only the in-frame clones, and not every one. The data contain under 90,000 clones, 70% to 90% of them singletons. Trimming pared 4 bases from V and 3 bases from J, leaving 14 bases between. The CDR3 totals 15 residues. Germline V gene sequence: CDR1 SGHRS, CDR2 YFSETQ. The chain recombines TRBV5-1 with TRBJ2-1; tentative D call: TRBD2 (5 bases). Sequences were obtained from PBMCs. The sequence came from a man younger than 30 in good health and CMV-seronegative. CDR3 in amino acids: CASSLRGGHYNEQFF. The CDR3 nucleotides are TGCGCCAGCAGCCTACGTGGAGGTCACTACAATGAGCAGTTCTTC.